This TCR beta chain is drawn from a study of CD8+ T cells in alopecia areata. Sequencing templates came from extracted RNA that was reverse transcribed into cDNA. Assay: immunoSEQ multiplex PCR; the TCRdb copy retains only in-frame clones and omits some. The sample holds around 190,000 clones; about 65% are singletons and the top ten take roughly 1.3%. The sample holds a few counts of this clone. This sample's treatment: oral pan-JAK inhibitor, 5-10 mg twice daily. Germline values: CDR1 SQVTM, CDR2 ANQGSEA. V was cut by 3 bases and J by 2 bases, with 17 bases left in between. This CDR3 comprises 16 residues.

The sequence came from a human donor with alopecia areata. The chain is built from TRBV29-1 and TRBJ2-1, with D possibly being TRBD2 (6 bases). Sequencing used CD4+ T cells sorted from blood, obtained between weeks 49 and 50, from a patient treated with tofacitinib. The CDR3 spells CSVDGFQRAAYNEQFF. In DNA form, the CDR3 reads TGCAGCGTTGATGGTTTTCAGCGGGCGGCCTACAATGAGCAGTTCTTC.